These T cell receptor beta chains were read from a single sample in a study of OX40 agonist ivuxolimab in advanced cancers. Sequenced by immunoSEQ multiplex PCR; TCRdb stores in-frame clones only, minus some. The sample consists of tens of thousands of clones, about four fifths of them appearing once. Here the sequenced sample was CD4+ or CD8+ T cells sorted from blood, taken in a trial of the OX40 agonist ivuxolimab. All receptors derive from an adult with an advanced solid tumor such as melanoma, head and neck, liver or kidney cancer. CDR3s include the opening cysteine and the closing phenylalanine or tryptophan. The D gene is left open where the match is weak. Part of the rows lack a size; the others show once, few, many or a class for expanded clones.

V	J	D	size	DNA	CDR3
TRBV10-3	TRBJ2-1	NA	NA	TGTGCCACCTTGGACTCCCAGAGCTCCTACAATGAGCAGTTCTTC	CATLDSQSSYNEQFF
TRBV5-1	TRBJ2-1	TRBD2	once	TGCGCCAGCAGCTTGGGGTCGGGACTAGCGGGGGTTATCTCCTACAATGAGCAGTTCTTC	CASSLGSGLAGVISYNEQFF
TRBV10-1	TRBJ2-7	NA	once	TGCGCCAGCAGTGAGAGGGGCCACTACGAGCAGTACTTC	CASSERGHYEQYF
TRBV7-9	TRBJ1-4	NA	once	TGTGCCAGCAGCTTAGGGAGATCCCCGGGTGAAAAACTGTTTTTT	CASSLGRSPGEKLFF
TRBV29-1	TRBJ2-2	TRBD1	NA	TGCAGCGTCAGGGGGCTGAACACCGGGGAGCTGTTTTTT	CSVRGLNTGELFF
TRBV7-2	TRBJ2-2	NA	NA	TGTGCCAGCAGAGCCCCCGGTCAGGGGAACACCGGGGAGCTGTTTTTT	CASRAPGQGNTGELFF
TRBV7-2	TRBJ1-2	NA	few	TGTGCCAGCAGCTTGGCAGGACAGCGGCTCTATGGCTACACCTTC	CASSLAGQRLYGYTF
TRBV2	TRBJ2-1	TRBD1	NA	TGTGCCAGCAGACAGGGGAGCTCCTACAATGAGCAGTTCTTC	CASRQGSSYNEQFF
TRBV18	TRBJ1-6	NA	few	TGTGCCAGCTCACAGGAAGAGGTATTTACACCCCTCCACTTT	CASSQEEVFTPLHF
TRBV4-1	TRBJ2-2	NA	NA	TGCGCCAGCAGCCAACCACAGGACCTAACCGGGGAGCTGTTTTTT	CASSQPQDLTGELFF
TRBV19	TRBJ2-2	NA	NA	TGTGCCAGTAGTACCGGGACGGGGAACACCGGGGAGCTGTTTTTT	CASSTGTGNTGELFF
TRBV11-1	TRBJ2-7	NA	few	TGTGCCAGCAGCCAAGGTGGTAGGGGCGATTACGAGCAGTACTTC	CASSQGGRGDYEQYF
TRBV5-1	TRBJ1-6	NA	few	TGCGCCAGCAGCTTGAGGGGATTGGAGTCACCCCTCCACTTT	CASSLRGLESPLHF
TRBV5-4	TRBJ1-4	NA	NA	TGTGCCAGCAGCTTTTGGGGTGTAGAAGAAAAACTGTTTTTT	CASSFWGVEEKLFF
TRBV2	TRBJ2-3	TRBD1	NA	TGTGCCAGCCGAGGACAGGGCACAGATACGCAGTATTTT	CASRGQGTDTQYF
TRBV4-2	TRBJ1-6	NA	NA	TGTGCCAGCAGCGAAGAGTATAATTCACCCCTCCACTTT	CASSEEYNSPLHF
TRBV10-3	TRBJ2-1	TRBD2	NA	TGTGCCATCAGGGCTAGCGGGGGAGATAGCTCCTACAATGAGCAGTTCTTC	CAIRASGGDSSYNEQFF
TRBV11-2	TRBJ1-6	NA	NA	TGTGCCAGCAGCTTCCATACATGGGCTTCACCCCTCCACTTT	CASSFHTWASPLHF
TRBV6-1	TRBJ1-1	TRBD1	NA	TGTGCCAGCAGTGAGCGGGGACAGCCCACTGGGGCTTTCTTT	CASSERGQPTGAFF
TRBV19	TRBJ1-1	NA	NA	TGTGCCAGTACTCATACCCCAGGGTCCAGGGACACTGAAGCTTTCTTT	CASTHTPGSRDTEAFF
TRBV7-2	TRBJ1-2	NA	NA	TGTGCCAGCAGCTTAGTCGCCTTGGCAGCGGATGGCTACACCTTC	CASSLVALAADGYTF
TRBV4-1	TRBJ1-1	NA	NA	TGCGCCAGCAGCCATATAAGCTTGGCAAACACTGAAGCTTTCTTT	CASSHISLANTEAFF
TRBV10-3	TRBJ2-5	NA	NA	TGTGCCATCAGTGAGGGGGGGGCCCGGGAGACCCAGTACTTC	CAISEGGARETQYF
TRBV5-1	TRBJ2-7	NA	NA	TGCGCCAGCAGCTTGGCACTAGCTGGGGTCGAGCAGTACTTC	CASSLALAGVEQYF
TRBV7-9	TRBJ1-3	TRBD1	once	TGTGCCAGCAGCTTAACAGGGACAGGAGGAGGGACCATATATTTT	CASSLTGTGGGTIYF
TRBV5-6	TRBJ1-4	NA	NA	TGTGCCAGCAGCTGGCGGGCCCCAAAGAATGAAAAACTGTTTTTT	CASSWRAPKNEKLFF
TRBV30	TRBJ2-2	NA	NA	TGTGCCTGGAGATCCCATAACACCGGGGAGCTGTTTTTT	CAWRSHNTGELFF
TRBV2	TRBJ2-3	TRBD2	once	TGTGCCAGCAGTTTACTAGCGGGGGGAAACACAGATACGCAGTATTTT	CASSLLAGGNTDTQYF
TRBV7-2	TRBJ2-5	TRBD1	few	TGTGCCAGCAGCTTGGTTGGGCAGGGGGCGGGGGAGACCCAGTACTTC	CASSLVGQGAGETQYF
TRBV5-1	TRBJ1-6	TRBD1	NA	TGCGCCAGCAGCGCCGAGACAGGGGGCGGTCTATCACCCCTCCACTTT	CASSAETGGGLSPLHF
TRBV5-6	TRBJ2-7	NA	NA	TGTGCCAGCAGCTGGGGACCCTACGAGCAGTACTTC	CASSWGPYEQYF
TRBV18	TRBJ1-3	NA	NA	TGTGCCAGCTCACCCGAGGCTGTCTCTCCTGGAAACACCATATATTTT	CASSPEAVSPGNTIYF
TRBV29-1	TRBJ1-1	NA	NA	TGCAACGCATACCTACAATTGGGGGCGGTTGAAGCTTTCTTT	CNAYLQLGAVEAFF
TRBV5-6	TRBJ1-2	TRBD1	NA	TGTGCCAGCAGCTTGGACAGGGGGCTGGTTAACTATGGCTACACCTTC	CASSLDRGLVNYGYTF
TRBV27	TRBJ1-5	NA	NA	TGTGCCAGCAGTTTATCGGGTAGTCAAGGCCAGCCCCAGCATTTT	CASSLSGSQGQPQHF
TRBV12-1	TRBJ2-3	NA	NA	TGTGCCAGCAGCGCCTGGGATACGCAGTATTTT	CASSAWDTQYF
TRBV5-1	TRBJ2-1	TRBD2	NA	TGCGCCAGCAGCTTGCAACTAGCGGTCAATGAGCAGTTCTTC	CASSLQLAVNEQFF
TRBV6-7	TRBJ1-2	NA	NA	TGTGCCAGCAGTTATACCCTGGGGGTTGGCTACACCTTC	CASSYTLGVGYTF
TRBV9	TRBJ2-3	TRBD2	NA	TGTGCCAGCAGCTTAGCGGGGGACCCTAGCACAGATACGCAGTATTTT	CASSLAGDPSTDTQYF
TRBV27	TRBJ1-2	NA	NA	TGTGCCAGCAGTTATTTCCCCTACAGGGACCACTATGGCTACACCTTC	CASSYFPYRDHYGYTF
TRBV10-2	TRBJ2-1	TRBD2	few	TGCGCCAGCAGTGAGTCGGGGGGGGGTGAGCAGTTCTTC	CASSESGGGEQFF
TRBV18	TRBJ1-1	NA	few	TGTGCCAGCTCACCTGCACCGGGGGCGGTCACTGAAGCTTTCTTT	CASSPAPGAVTEAFF
TRBV4-2	TRBJ2-1	NA	NA	TGTGCCAGCAGCCCTAACTCGCGCAATGAGCAGTTCTTC	CASSPNSRNEQFF
TRBV2	TRBJ1-4	NA	few	TGTGCCAGCAGAAAACCCGGAGATGAAAAACTGTTTTTT	CASRKPGDEKLFF
TRBV6-5	TRBJ1-6	NA	once	TGTGCCAGCAGTTACGTCGTGAATTCACCCCTCCACTTT	CASSYVVNSPLHF
TRBV6-5	TRBJ1-4	NA	once	TGTGCCAGCGGGAGGGGCTTGCGTGAAAAACTGTTTTTT	CASGRGLREKLFF
TRBV11-3	TRBJ2-1	NA	NA	TGTGCCAGCAGCGATGGGACCCGGCAGTTCTTC	CASSDGTRQFF
TRBV14	TRBJ2-7	NA	NA	TGTGCCAGCAGCCAACACAGAATACAGTACTTC	CASSQHRIQYF
TRBV11-2	TRBJ1-4	NA	NA	TGTGCCAGCAGCTTCAACCCAACGGGGCTTAATGAAAAACTGTTTTTT	CASSFNPTGLNEKLFF
TRBV6-1	TRBJ2-1	NA	NA	TGTGCCAGCAGTTTGGTCGGCTCCTACAATGAGCAGTTCTTC	CASSLVGSYNEQFF
TRBV6-1	TRBJ2-7	NA	NA	TGTGCCAGCAGACACGACAGGACTACCTACGAGCAGTACTTC	CASRHDRTTYEQYF
TRBV5-1	TRBJ1-4	TRBD1	NA	TGCGCCAGCCGAGGGACAGTTGCAACTAATGAAAAACTGTTTTTT	CASRGTVATNEKLFF
TRBV7-9	TRBJ1-2	NA	NA	TGTGCCAGCAGAGACACAGGGAAAAGGGGCTATGGCTACACCTTC	CASRDTGKRGYGYTF
TRBV2	TRBJ1-2	NA	NA	TGTGCCAGCAGTGAGTTGGGCTATGGCTACACCTTC	CASSELGYGYTF
TRBV10-3	TRBJ1-6	NA	NA	TGTGCCATCAGTTTACAGTATACTAATAATTCACCCCTCCACTTT	CAISLQYTNNSPLHF
TRBV6-6	TRBJ2-3	NA	NA	TGTGCCAGCAGTAAAGGCTTCGATACGCAGTATTTT	CASSKGFDTQYF
TRBV5-1	TRBJ1-2	NA	NA	TGCGCCAGCAGCTTGGTCAGTTGGGAGGGGCCTAACTATGGCTACACCTTC	CASSLVSWEGPNYGYTF
TRBV2	TRBJ1-1	TRBD1	NA	TGTGCCAGCAGTGGACAGGGGCAAATGAACACTGAAGCTTTCTTT	CASSGQGQMNTEAFF
TRBV6-1	TRBJ2-7	NA	NA	TGTGCCAGCAGTGAAGTGACGGCCGGCTCCTACGAGCAGTACTTC	CASSEVTAGSYEQYF